What follows are 7 T cell receptor beta chains derived from one specimen sequenced in a study of T cell clones after liver transplantation. Some clones are missing from TCRdb's copy, which holds only in-frame ones; the method was immunoSEQ multiplex PCR. The table lists tens of thousands of clones, over 90% of them singletons, with 0.98% in the top ten. The sample consisted of CD4+ T cells from blood, taken approximately 26 months after liver transplant. The receptors originated from a human patient who received a liver transplant. The graft donor may be the source of some T cells.

J is TRBJ2-5 and V is TRBV11-3; no firm D call. The CDR3 consists of 15 residues. From germline, CDR1 is SGHNT and CDR2 YENEEA. V lost 4 bases to trimming and J lost 3 bases, with 15 bases between them. The CDR3 sequence is CASSSPGRFEETQYF. CDR3 sequence (DNA): TGTGCCAGCAGCTCCCCCGGCAGATTTGAAGAGACCCAGTACTTC.

J is TRBJ2-2 and V is TRBV5-1, with TRBD1 as a possible D gene (8 bases). This CDR3 contains 16 residues. The germline V gene has CDR1 SGHRS and CDR2 YFSETQ. V dropped 2 bases and J dropped 4 bases, with 15 bases sitting between them. The CDR3 coding sequence is TGCGCCAGCAGCTTACCGACAGGGGAGGGCACCGGGGAGCTGTTTTTT. This translates into CASSLPTGEGTGELFF.

The rearrangement uses TRBV5-1 and TRBJ1-2, with D perhaps TRBD1 (5 bases). V was trimmed by 4 bases and J by 0 bases, leaving 16 bases between them. The CDR3 sequence is 16 residues long. Germline CDR1 and CDR2: SGHRS and YFSETQ. For the CDR3, the DNA is TGCGCCAGCAGCACGAGAGGGACGCCGGCTAACTATGGCTACACCTTC. Protein product: CASSTRGTPANYGYTF.

The V gene is TRBV7-9, the J gene TRBJ2-2, with unresolved D. Trimming shortened V by 5 bases and J by 6 bases, and 4 bases separated the two germline ends. The CDR3 consists of 11 residues. Germline loops: CDR1 SEHNR, CDR2 FQNEAQ (reference sequence). The CDR3 sequence: CASSPSGELFF. The CDR3 DNA sequence: TGTGCCAGCAGCCCCTCCGGGGAGCTGTTTTTT.

This chain links TRBV7-2 with TRBJ2-5, with TRBD1 identical over 7 bases. Germline CDR1 and CDR2: SGHTA and FQGNSA. This CDR3 contains 14 residues. V lost 5 bases to trimming and J lost 0 bases; unmatched junction nucleotides: 3. CDR3 sequence (DNA): TGTGCCAGCAGCCAGGGACAGTACCAAGAGACCCAGTACTTC. It encodes CASSQGQYQETQYF.

The V and J genes are TRBV7-2 and TRBJ2-3; D ambiguous. The germline V gene encodes CDR1 SGHTA and CDR2 FQGNSA. This CDR3 is 15 amino acids long. The V end lost 4 bases, the J end lost 0 bases, and 11 bases lay between the germline ends. The CDR3, as DNA: TGTGCCAGCAGCTCGCCCCGGTTTAGCACAGATACGCAGTATTTT. This encodes CASSSPRFSTDTQYF.

J is TRBJ1-3 and V is TRBV6-5; D remains unclear. Deletions cut 0 bases from V and 0 bases from J, with 3 bases between. The CDR3 length is 14 residues. CDR1 is MNHEY and CDR2 is SVGAGI in the germline V gene. CDR3 nucleotide sequence: TGTGCCAGCAGTTACTCGATCTCTGGAAACACCATATATTTT. Residues: CASSYSISGNTIYF.